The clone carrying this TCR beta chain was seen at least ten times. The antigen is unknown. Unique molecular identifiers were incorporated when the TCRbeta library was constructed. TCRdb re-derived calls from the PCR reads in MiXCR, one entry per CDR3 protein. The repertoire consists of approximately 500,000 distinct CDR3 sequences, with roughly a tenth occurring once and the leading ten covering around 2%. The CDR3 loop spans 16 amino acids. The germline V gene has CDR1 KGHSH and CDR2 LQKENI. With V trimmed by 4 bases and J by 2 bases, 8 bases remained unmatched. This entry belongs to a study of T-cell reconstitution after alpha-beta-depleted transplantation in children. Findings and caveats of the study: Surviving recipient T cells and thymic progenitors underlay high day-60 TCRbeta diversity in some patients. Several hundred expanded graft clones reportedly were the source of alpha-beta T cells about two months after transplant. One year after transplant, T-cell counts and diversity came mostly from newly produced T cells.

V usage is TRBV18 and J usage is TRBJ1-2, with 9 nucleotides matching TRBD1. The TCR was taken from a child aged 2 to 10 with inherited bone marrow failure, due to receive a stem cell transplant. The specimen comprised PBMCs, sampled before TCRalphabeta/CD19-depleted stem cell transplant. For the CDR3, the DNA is TGTGCCAGCTCACGGGACAGGGCAGCGACCAACTATGGCTACACCTTC. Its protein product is CASSRDRAATNYGYTF. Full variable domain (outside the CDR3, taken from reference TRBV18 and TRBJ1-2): NAGVMQNPRHLVRRRGQEARLRCSPMKGHSHVYWYRQLPEEGLKFMVYLQKENIIDESGMPKERFSAEFPKEGPSILRIQQVVRGDSAAYFCASSRDRAATNYGYTFGSGTRLTVV.